The T cell receptor (beta chain) described here comes from a study of Ad26.COV2.S vaccination and SARS-CoV-2 variants. Overall study results and limits: Similar non-spike TCR breadth was seen in vaccine and placebo recipients.

Produced via immunoSEQ multiplex PCR; TCRdb's table is partial and in-frame only. The sample yields around 320,000 clones, approximately 80% seen once. The CDR3 consists of 16 residues. Germline V gives CDR1 SGHTA, CDR2 FQGNSA. Trimming pared 1 base from V and 1 base from J, leaving 10 bases between. To note about this clone: The antigen remains unidentified.

Documented treatment: around 19 received Ad26.COV2.S at low or high dose, single or two shots; roughly five received placebo; per-sample allocation not given. Sample collection was performed on day 63 after the first vaccine or placebo injection. V usage is TRBV7-2 and J usage is TRBJ2-2; D remains ambiguous. Sequenced here: peripheral blood, sampled in a trial of Ad26.COV2.S vaccine versus placebo. This clonotype was sampled from a person between 18 and 65 years old who received the Ad26.COV2.S COVID-19 vaccine or a placebo. CDR3 sequence reads: CASSLGLVLNTGELFF. CDR3 sequence (DNA): TGTGCCAGCAGCTTAGGACTGGTTTTGAACACCGGGGAGCTGTTTTTT.